These 10 T cell receptor beta chains came from one sample sequenced in a study of OX40 agonist ivuxolimab in advanced cancers. Produced via immunoSEQ multiplex PCR; TCRdb's table is partial and in-frame only. The table includes more than 55,000 clones, approximately 88% detected once. Sequencing was performed on CD4+ or CD8+ T cells sorted from blood, taken in a trial of the OX40 agonist ivuxolimab. The receptors were sampled from an adult with an advanced solid tumor such as melanoma, head and neck, liver or kidney cancer.

The rearrangement uses TRBV28 and TRBJ2-3, with TRBD2 matching over 9 bases. The J segment lost 4 bases and the V segment lost 6 bases, leaving 14 bases of the junction unmatched. CDR3 size: 17 residues. Germline V gene sequence: CDR1 MDHEN, CDR2 SYDVKM. The DNA for the CDR3 is TGTGCCAGCAGAATGTTTGGTAGCGGGGGTAACGCAGATACGCAGTATTTT. This codes for CASRMFGSGGNADTQYF.

The chain carries TRBV7-9 and TRBJ2-7; D not certain. Germline V lookup: CDR1 SEHNR, CDR2 FQNEAQ (reference sequence). This CDR3 is 13 amino acids long. Trimming took off 2 bases at V and 5 bases at J, with 10 bases between the two ends. In nucleotides, the CDR3 is TGTGCCAGCAGCTTATACCCTGGCGACGAGCAGTACTTC. Translated, it gives CASSLYPGDEQYF. Using reference TRBV7-9 and TRBJ2-7 for the parts outside the CDR3, the full variable domain is DTGVSQNPRHKITKRGQNVTFRCDPISEHNRLYWYRQTLGQGPEFLTYFQNEAQLEKSRLLSDRFSAERPKGSFSTLEIQRTEQGDSAMYLCASSLYPGDEQYFGPGTRLTVT.

The chain is built from TRBV7-9 and TRBJ1-5; D gene unclear. From germline, CDR1 is SEHNR and CDR2 FQNEAQ (reference sequence). The germline V and J ends were trimmed by 4 bases and 11 bases, with 12 bases remaining between them. The CDR3 length is 12 residues. CDR3 DNA sequence: TGTGCCAGCAGCTCCCCTAACGACGCCCAGCATTTT. Protein sequence: CASSSPNDAQHF.

The V call is TRBV19, the J call TRBJ2-3; 11 bases align to TRBD2. The V and J ends lost 7 bases and 3 bases, in that order; junction bases with no gene match: 6. Germline V gives CDR1 LNHDA, CDR2 SQIVND (reference sequence). CDR3 length: 15 amino acids. The CDR3 nucleotides are TGTGCCAGTACCCTCCTAGCGGGAGGAACAGATACGCAGTATTTT. Its protein product is CASTLLAGGTDTQYF.

This chain uses TRBV14 with TRBJ2-7; D unresolved. The CDR3 has 13 amino acids. CDR1 is SGHDN and CDR2 is FVKESK in the germline V gene. Trimming stripped 1 base from V and 4 bases from J, with 8 bases between. The CDR3 bases are TGTGCCAGCAGCCAAGGGGAATGGTACGAGCAGTACTTC. As protein: CASSQGEWYEQYF.

The J gene is TRBJ1-1, the V gene TRBV7-9, with 8 positions matching TRBD1. The CDR3 runs 15 residues. The V segment lost 5 bases and the J segment 3 bases; nucleotides outside the gene matches: 8. Per the germline V gene, CDR1 is SEHNR and CDR2 is FQNEAQ (reference sequence). For the CDR3, the DNA is TGTGCCAGCAGCGGAGAGGACAGGGTGGACACTGAAGCTTTCTTT. Translated: CASSGEDRVDTEAFF.

The V call is TRBV9, the J call TRBJ2-3; 13 positions agree with TRBD2. The CDR3 runs to 19 residues. The germline CDR1 and CDR2 sequences are SGDLS and YYNGEE. The V gene end was trimmed by 3 bases and the J gene end by 0 bases; junction bases not matched to a gene: 10. For the CDR3, the DNA is TGTGCCAGCAGCGCCCTCCTCGGGACTAGCGGGGCTAGCACAGATACGCAGTATTTT. This translates into CASSALLGTSGASTDTQYF.

V gene TRBV7-8 combines with J gene TRBJ2-7; 7 nucleotides agree with TRBD1. The CDR3 consists of 13 residues. The J segment lost 3 bases and the V segment lost 4 bases, leaving 3 bases of the junction unmatched. The germline CDR1 and CDR2 sequences are SGHVS and FQNEAQ. Here the CDR3 DNA reads TGTGCCAGCAGCTCTAGGGACAGCTACGAGCAGTACTTC. Translated, it gives CASSSRDSYEQYF.

The J gene is TRBJ2-3, the V gene TRBV7-3; 13 bases fit TRBD2. The CDR3 is made up of 19 amino acids. V trimming: 5 bases; J trimming: 1 base; junction bases outside the gene matches: 12. Looked up from germline, CDR1 is SGHTA and CDR2 is FQGTGA. DNA for the CDR3: TGTGCCAGCAGCCCCCCCACTAGCGGGAGGGCAAAGGGCACAGATACGCAGTATTTT. Translating gives CASSPPTSGRAKGTDTQYF.

The chain is built from TRBV6-1 and TRBJ1-1; 9 positions match TRBD1. The CDR3 has 13 amino acids. After removal of 7 bases from V and 4 bases from J, the junction contained 4 bases not matched to a gene. The germline gives CDR1 MNHNS, CDR2 SASEGT. The CDR3 region has the DNA TGTGCCAGCAAACAGGGGGCTGGCACTGAAGCTTTCTTT. This gives the protein CASKQGAGTEAFF.